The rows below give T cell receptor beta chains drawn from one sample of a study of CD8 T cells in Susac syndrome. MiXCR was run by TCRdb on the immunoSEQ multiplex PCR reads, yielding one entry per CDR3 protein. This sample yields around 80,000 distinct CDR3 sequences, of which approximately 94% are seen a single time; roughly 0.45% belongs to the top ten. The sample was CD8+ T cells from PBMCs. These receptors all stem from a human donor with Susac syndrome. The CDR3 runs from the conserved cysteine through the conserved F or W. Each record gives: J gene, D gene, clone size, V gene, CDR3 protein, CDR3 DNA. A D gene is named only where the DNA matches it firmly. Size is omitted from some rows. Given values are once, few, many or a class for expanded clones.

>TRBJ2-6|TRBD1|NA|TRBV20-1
CSAPDRARSGANVLTF
TGCAGTGCCCCCGACAGGGCACGCTCTGGGGCCAACGTCCTGACTTTC
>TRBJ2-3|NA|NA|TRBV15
CATGRGSHMDTQYF
TGTGCCACCGGCCGGGGCTCGCATATGGATACGCAGTATTTT
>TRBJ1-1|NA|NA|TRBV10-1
CASSLGTLDTEAFF
TGCGCCAGCAGTCTAGGGACGCTGGACACTGAAGCTTTCTTT
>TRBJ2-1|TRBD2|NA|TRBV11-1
CASSLTSGGWEQFF
TGTGCCAGCAGCTTAACTAGCGGTGGCTGGGAGCAGTTCTTC
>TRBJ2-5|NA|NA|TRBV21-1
CARRLILWFEGETQYF
TGTGCCAGGAGGTTAATATTATGGTTTGAGGGAGAGACCCAGTACTTC
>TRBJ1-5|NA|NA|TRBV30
CAWSVSGSWSNQPQHF
TGTGCCTGGAGTGTATCAGGTTCGTGGAGCAATCAGCCCCAGCATTTT
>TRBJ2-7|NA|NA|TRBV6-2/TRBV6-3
CASSPIRGSSEQYEQYF
TGTGCCAGCAGTCCTATCAGAGGGAGCAGCGAACAATACGAGCAGTACTTC
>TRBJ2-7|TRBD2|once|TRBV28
CASSSSGRPYEQYF
TGTGCCAGCAGTTCGAGCGGGAGACCCTACGAGCAGTACTTC
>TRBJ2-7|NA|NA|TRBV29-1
CSVEDGRTFSHEQYF
TGCAGCGTTGAGGATGGTCGTACCTTCTCCCACGAGCAGTACTTC
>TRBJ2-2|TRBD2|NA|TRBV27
CASSWGGTAGVTGELFF
TGTGCCAGCAGTTGGGGGGGAACAGCGGGAGTGACCGGGGAGCTGTTTTTT
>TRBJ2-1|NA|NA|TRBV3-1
CASSQEQGPPLYNEQFF
TGTGCCAGCAGCCAAGAACAGGGACCCCCCCTCTACAATGAGCAGTTCTTC
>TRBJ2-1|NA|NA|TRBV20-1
CSAPDWYNEQFF
TGCAGTGCACCGGACTGGTACAATGAGCAGTTCTTC
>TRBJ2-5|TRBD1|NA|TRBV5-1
CASSFRDRVQETQYF
TGCGCCAGCAGCTTTAGGGACAGGGTCCAAGAGACCCAGTACTTC
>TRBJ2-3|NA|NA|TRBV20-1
CSAKRGTDTQYF
TGCAGTGCTAAGAGGGGCACAGATACGCAGTATTTT
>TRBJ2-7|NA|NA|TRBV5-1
CASSLDPADITSYEQYF
TGCGCCAGCAGCTTGGATCCAGCGGACATAACCTCCTACGAGCAGTACTTC
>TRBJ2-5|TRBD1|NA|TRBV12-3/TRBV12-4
CASSPGTGMYTETQYF
TGTGCCAGCAGTCCCGGGACAGGGATGTATACAGAGACCCAGTACTTC
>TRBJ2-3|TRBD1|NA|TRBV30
CACRDRGPDTQYF
TGTGCCTGCCGGGACAGGGGGCCAGATACGCAGTATTTT
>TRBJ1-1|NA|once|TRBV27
CASSLNRDNTEAFF
TGTGCCAGCAGTTTAAACAGGGATAACACTGAAGCTTTCTTT
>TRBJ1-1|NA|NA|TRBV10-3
CAISEGGQYTEAFF
TGTGCCATCAGTGAAGGTGGACAGTACACTGAAGCTTTCTTT
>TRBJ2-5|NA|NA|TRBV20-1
CSAGSSGVSQETQYF
TGCAGTGCGGGGAGTTCGGGGGTTTCCCAAGAGACCCAGTACTTC
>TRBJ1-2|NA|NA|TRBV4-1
CASSQDPRANYGYTF
TGCGCCAGCAGCCAAGATCCCAGGGCCAACTATGGCTACACCTTC
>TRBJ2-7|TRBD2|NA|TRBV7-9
CASRELLAGTYEQYF
TGTGCCAGCCGGGAATTGCTAGCGGGGACCTACGAGCAGTACTTC
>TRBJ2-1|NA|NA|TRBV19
CASSARYRSHEQFF
TGTGCCAGTAGTGCCCGTTACAGGTCCCATGAGCAGTTCTTC
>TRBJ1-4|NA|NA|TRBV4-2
CASSQLGPPGEKLFF
TGTGCCAGCAGCCAGCTCGGACCTCCGGGGGAAAAACTGTTTTTT
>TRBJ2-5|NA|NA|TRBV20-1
CSASFGRSQETQYF
TGCAGTGCTAGCTTCGGACGGTCTCAAGAGACCCAGTACTTC
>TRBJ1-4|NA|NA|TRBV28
CASSLWASTNEKLFF
TGTGCCAGCAGTTTATGGGCAAGCACTAATGAAAAACTGTTTTTT
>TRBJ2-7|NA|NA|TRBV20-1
CSAAQDSYEQYF
TGCAGTGCTGCACAGGACTCCTACGAGCAGTACTTC
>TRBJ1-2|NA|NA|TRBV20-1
CSAQGTAANYGYTF
TGCAGTGCGCAAGGGACGGCAGCTAACTATGGCTACACCTTC
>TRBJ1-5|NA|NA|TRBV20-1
CSAGSRYSNQPQHF
TGCAGTGCAGGATCTAGGTATAGCAATCAGCCCCAGCATTTT
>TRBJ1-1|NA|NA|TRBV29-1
CSVETWQPEAFF
TGCAGCGTTGAAACGTGGCAGCCTGAAGCTTTCTTT
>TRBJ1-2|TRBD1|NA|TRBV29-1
CSVATGGYGYTF
TGCAGCGTTGCAACAGGGGGTTATGGCTACACCTTC
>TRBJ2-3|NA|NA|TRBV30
CAWSRTDTQYF
TGTGCCTGGAGTAGAACAGATACGCAGTATTTT
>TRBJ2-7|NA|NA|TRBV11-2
CASSKAHPWLRVRNSYEQYF
TGTGCCAGCAGCAAAGCACATCCGTGGCTTCGGGTTAGAAACTCCTACGAGCAGTACTTC
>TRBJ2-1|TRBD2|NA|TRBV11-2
CASSLTFVAGANEQFF
TGTGCCAGCAGCTTGACTTTTGTAGCGGGGGCAAATGAGCAGTTCTTC
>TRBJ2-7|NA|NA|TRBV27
CASSSLDLSSYEQYF
TGTGCCAGCAGTTCCCTGGACTTAAGTTCCTACGAGCAGTACTTC
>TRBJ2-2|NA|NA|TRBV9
CASSVYNGRAAGELFF
TGTGCCAGCAGCGTATACAACGGGAGAGCCGCCGGGGAGCTGTTTTTT
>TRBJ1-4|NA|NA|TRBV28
CASREDWAEKLFF
TGTGCCAGCAGGGAGGATTGGGCTGAAAAACTGTTTTTT